This TCR beta chain was observed in a study of blood T cell repertoires in COVID-19. Study details: COVID-19 samples collected from the United States, Italy and Spain covered acute and convalescent phases. T cells, B-cell-depleted T cells, or PBMCs provided the cDNA or gDNA that served as material.

The authors' processing: Researchers report that nucleated cell counts were estimated from reference gene primer amplification. Some clones are missing from TCRdb's copy, which holds only in-frame ones; the method was immunoSEQ multiplex PCR. V and J calls and clone size are those listed in that table; D and trimming were worked out from the DNA. The data hold about 80,000 clones, with more than 70% observed a single time. V was pared by 5 bases and J by 1 base, with 8 bases between. The germline gives CDR1 SEHNR, CDR2 FQNEAQ (reference sequence). The CDR3 has 14 residues. The chain uses TRBV7-9 and TRBJ2-2; D uncertain. What was sequenced was peripheral blood. This sequence was found in a man older than 75 with active or convalescent COVID-19. CDR3 nucleotide sequence: TGTGCCAGCAGCGCCGTCAGGAACACCGGGGAGCTGTTTTTT. Protein: CASSAVRNTGELFF.